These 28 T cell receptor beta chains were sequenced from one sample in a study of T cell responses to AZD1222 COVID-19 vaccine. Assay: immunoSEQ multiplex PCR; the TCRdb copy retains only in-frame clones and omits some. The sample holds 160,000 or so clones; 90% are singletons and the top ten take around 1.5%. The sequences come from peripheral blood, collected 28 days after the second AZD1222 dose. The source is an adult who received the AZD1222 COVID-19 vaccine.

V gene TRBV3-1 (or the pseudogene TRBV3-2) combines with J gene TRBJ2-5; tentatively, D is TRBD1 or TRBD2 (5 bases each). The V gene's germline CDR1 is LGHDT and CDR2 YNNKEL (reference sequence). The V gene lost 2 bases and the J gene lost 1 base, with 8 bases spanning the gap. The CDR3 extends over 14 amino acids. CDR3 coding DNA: TGTGCCAGCAGCCAACGGGACCCCCAAGAGACCCAGTACTTC. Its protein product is CASSQRDPQETQYF.

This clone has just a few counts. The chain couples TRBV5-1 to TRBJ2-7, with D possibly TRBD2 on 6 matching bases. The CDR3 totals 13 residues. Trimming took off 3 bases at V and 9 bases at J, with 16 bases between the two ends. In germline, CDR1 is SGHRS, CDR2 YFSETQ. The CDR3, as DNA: TGCGCCAGCAGCTGGGGGGAGTCCCCCGCGCAGTACTTC. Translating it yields CASSWGESPAQYF. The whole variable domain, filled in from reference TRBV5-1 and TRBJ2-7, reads KAGVTQTPRYLIKTRGQQVTLSCSPISGHRSVSWYQQTPGQGLQFLFEYFSETQRNKGNFPGRFSGRQFSNSRSEMNVSTLELGDSALYLCASSWGESPAQYFGPGTRLTVT.

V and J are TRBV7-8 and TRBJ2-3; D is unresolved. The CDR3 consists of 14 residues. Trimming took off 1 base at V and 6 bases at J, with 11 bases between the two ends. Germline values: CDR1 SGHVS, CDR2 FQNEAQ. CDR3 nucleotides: TGTGCCAGCAGCTTAGGGGCTAGTCGGGATACGCAGTATTTT. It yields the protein CASSLGASRDTQYF.

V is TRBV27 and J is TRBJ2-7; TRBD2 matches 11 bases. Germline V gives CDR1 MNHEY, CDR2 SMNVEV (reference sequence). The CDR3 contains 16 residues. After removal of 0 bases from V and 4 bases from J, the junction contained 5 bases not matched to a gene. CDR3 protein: CASSLSSGRAWYEQYF. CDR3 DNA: TGTGCCAGCAGTTTATCTAGCGGGAGGGCTTGGTACGAGCAGTACTTC.

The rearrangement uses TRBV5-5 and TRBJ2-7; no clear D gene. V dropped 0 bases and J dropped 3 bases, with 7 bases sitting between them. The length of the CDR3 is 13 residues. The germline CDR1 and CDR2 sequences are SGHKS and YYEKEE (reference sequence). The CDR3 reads CASSLDLDYEQYF. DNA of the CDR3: TGTGCCAGCAGCTTGGATTTGGACTACGAGCAGTACTTC.

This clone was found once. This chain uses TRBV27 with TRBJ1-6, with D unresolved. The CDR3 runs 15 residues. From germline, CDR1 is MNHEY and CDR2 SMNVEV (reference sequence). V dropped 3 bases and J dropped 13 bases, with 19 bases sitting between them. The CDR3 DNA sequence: TGTGCCAGCAGTTTTGGCCCCCCCGTTGGCGCGCCCCTCCACTTT. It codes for CASSFGPPVGAPLHF.

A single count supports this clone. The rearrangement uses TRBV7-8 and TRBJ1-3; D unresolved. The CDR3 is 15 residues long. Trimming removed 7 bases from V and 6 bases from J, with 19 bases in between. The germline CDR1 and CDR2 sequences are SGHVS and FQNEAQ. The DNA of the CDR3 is TGTGCCAGCACCCCTAAAGGCGGGGTTGCAAACACCATATATTTT. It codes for CASTPKGGVANTIYF.

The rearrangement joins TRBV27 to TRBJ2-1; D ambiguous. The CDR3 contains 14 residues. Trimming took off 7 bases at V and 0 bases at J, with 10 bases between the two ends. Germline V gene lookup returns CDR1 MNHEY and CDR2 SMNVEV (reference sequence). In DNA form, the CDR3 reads TGTGCCAGCATACCTCCCGGCTCCTACAATGAGCAGTTCTTC. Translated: CASIPPGSYNEQFF.

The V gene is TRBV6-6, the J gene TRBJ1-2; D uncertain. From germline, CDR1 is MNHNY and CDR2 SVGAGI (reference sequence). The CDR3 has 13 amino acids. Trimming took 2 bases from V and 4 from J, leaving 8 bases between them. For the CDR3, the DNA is TGTGCCAGCAGTTACGAGCGAGGCTATGGCTACACCTTC. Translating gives CASSYERGYGYTF.

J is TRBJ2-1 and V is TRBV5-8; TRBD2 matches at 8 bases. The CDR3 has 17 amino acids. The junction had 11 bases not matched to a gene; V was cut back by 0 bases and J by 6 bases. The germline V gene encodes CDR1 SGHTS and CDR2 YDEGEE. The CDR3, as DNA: TGTGCCAGCAGCTTGGTGCCGGGGACTAGAACCGCCAATGAGCAGTTCTTC. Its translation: CASSLVPGTRTANEQFF.

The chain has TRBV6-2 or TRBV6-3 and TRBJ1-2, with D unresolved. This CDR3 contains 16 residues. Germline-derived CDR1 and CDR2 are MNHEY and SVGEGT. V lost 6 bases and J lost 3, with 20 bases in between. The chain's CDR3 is CASSTPGRRADYGYTF. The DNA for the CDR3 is TGTGCCAGCAGCACCCCCGGGAGACGGGCGGACTATGGCTACACCTTC.

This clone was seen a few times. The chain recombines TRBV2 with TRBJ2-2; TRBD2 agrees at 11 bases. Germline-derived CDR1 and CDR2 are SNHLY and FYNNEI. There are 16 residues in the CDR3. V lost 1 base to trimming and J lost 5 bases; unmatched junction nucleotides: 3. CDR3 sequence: CASSEEASGRTGELFF. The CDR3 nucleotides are TGTGCCAGCAGTGAAGAGGCTAGCGGGAGGACCGGGGAGCTGTTTTTT.

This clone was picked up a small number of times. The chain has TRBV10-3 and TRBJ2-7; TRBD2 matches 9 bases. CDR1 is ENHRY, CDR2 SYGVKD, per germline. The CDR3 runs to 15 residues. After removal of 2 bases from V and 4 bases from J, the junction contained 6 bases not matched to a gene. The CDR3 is CAISEEAGGPYEQYF. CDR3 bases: TGTGCCATCAGTGAGGAGGCGGGAGGGCCGTACGAGCAGTACTTC.

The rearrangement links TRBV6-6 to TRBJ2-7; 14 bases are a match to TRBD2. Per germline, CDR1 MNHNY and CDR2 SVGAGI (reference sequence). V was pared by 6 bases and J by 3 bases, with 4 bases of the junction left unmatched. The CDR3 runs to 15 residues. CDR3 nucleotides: TGTGCCAGCAGACCGGGACTAGCGGGAGTCTACGAGCAGTACTTC. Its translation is CASRPGLAGVYEQYF.

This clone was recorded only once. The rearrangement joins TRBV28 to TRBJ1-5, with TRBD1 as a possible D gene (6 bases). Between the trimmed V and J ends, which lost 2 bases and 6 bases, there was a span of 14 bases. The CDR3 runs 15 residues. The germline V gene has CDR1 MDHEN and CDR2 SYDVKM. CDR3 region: CASSLPPRGFQPQHF. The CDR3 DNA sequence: TGTGCCAGCAGTTTACCCCCCAGGGGCTTTCAGCCCCAGCATTTT.

CDR3 coding DNA: TGTGCCAGCAGCTTAGACCCCTACGAGCAGTACTTC. Amino acids: CASSLDPYEQYF. The rearrangement joins TRBV11-2 to TRBJ2-7; no reliable D call. CDR1 is SGHAT and CDR2 is FQNNGV in the germline V gene. The CDR3 has 12 residues. V was shortened by 0 bases and J by 2 bases, with 2 bases between the two germline ends.

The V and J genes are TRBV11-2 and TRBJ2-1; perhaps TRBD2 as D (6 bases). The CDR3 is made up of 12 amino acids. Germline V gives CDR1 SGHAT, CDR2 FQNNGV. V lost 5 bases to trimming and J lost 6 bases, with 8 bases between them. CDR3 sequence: CASSPGGNEQFF. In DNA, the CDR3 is TGTGCCAGCAGCCCCGGGGGCAATGAGCAGTTCTTC.

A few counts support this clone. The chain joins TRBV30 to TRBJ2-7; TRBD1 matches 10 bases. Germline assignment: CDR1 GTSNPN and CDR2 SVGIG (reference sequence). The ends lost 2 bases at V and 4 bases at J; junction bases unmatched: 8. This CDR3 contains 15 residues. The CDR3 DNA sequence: TGTGCCTGGAGTCGGTACCGGGACAGGGGTTACGAGCAGTACTTC. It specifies CAWSRYRDRGYEQYF.

The CDR3 sequence: CAWSVQTGYGYTF. CDR3 bases: TGTGCCTGGAGTGTTCAGACAGGCTATGGCTACACCTTC. The rearrangement uses TRBV30 and TRBJ1-2, with D possibly being TRBD1 (6 bases). V dropped 0 bases and J dropped 4 bases, with 9 bases sitting between them. The CDR3 runs 13 residues. CDR1 and CDR2 (germline): GTSNPN, SVGIG (reference sequence). The full variable domain, rest sourced from reference TRBV30 and TRBJ1-2, is SQTIHQWPATLVQPVGSPLSLECTVEGTSNPNLYWYRQAAGRGLQLLFYSVGIGQISSEVPQNLSASRPQDRQFILSSKKLLLSDSGFYLCAWSVQTGYGYTFGSGTRLTVV.

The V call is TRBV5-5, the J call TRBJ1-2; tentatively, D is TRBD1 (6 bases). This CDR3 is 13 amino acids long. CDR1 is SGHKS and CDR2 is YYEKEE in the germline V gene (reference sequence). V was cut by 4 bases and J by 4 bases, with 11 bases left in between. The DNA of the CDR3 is TGTGCCAGCAGCCTAACAGGGACCTATGGCTACACCTTC. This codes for CASSLTGTYGYTF.

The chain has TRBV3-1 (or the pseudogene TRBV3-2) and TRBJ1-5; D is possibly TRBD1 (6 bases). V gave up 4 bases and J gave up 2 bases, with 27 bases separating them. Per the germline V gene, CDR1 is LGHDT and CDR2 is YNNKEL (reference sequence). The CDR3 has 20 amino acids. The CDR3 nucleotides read TGTGCCAGCAGCCCAAGTCCGTGGGAAGGGGGGATAGGTGGCAATCAGCCCCAGCATTTT. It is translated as CASSPSPWEGGIGGNQPQHF.

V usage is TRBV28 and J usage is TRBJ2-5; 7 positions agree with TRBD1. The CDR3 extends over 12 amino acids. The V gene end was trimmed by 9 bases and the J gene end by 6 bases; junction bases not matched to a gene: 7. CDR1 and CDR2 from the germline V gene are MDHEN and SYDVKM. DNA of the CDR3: TGTGCCAGTATGACAGGGCGGCAGACCCAGTACTTC. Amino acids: CASMTGRQTQYF.

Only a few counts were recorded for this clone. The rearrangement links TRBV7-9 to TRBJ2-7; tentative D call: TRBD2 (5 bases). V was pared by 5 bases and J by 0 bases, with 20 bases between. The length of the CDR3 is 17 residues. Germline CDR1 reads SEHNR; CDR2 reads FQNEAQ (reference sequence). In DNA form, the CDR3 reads TGTGCCAGCAGCCCACTTAAGGGTCCTGGGAGCTCCTACGAGCAGTACTTC. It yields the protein CASSPLKGPGSSYEQYF.

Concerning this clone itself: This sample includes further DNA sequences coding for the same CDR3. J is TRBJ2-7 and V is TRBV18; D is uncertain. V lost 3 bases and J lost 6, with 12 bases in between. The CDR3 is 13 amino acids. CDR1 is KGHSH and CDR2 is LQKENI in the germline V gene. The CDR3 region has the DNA TGTGCCAGCTCACCCCCGCCCCCCGGCGAGCAGTACTTC. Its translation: CASSPPPPGEQYF.

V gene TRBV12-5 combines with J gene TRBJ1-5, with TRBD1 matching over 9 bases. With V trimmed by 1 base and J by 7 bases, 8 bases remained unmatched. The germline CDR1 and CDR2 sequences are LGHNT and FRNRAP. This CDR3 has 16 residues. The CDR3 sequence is CASGLEGQGLRQPQHF. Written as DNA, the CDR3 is TGTGCTAGTGGTTTGGAGGGACAGGGATTGCGACAGCCCCAGCATTTT.

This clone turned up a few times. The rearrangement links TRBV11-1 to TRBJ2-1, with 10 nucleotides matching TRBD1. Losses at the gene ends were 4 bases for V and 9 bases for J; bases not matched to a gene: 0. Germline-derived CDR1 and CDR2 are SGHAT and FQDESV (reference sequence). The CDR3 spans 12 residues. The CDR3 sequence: CASSWDRGEQFF. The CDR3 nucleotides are TGTGCCAGCAGCTGGGACAGGGGTGAGCAGTTCTTC. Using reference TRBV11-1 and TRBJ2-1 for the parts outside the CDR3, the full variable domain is EAEVAQSPRYKITEKSQAVAFWCDPISGHATLYWYRQILGQGPELLVQFQDESVVDDSQLPKDRFSAERLKGVDSTLKIQPAELGDSAMYLCASSWDRGEQFFGPGTRLTVL.

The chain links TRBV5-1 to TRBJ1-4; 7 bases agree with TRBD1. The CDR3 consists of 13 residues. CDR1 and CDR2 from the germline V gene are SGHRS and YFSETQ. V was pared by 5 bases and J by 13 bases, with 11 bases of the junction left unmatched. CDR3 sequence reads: CASSLASGGRLFF. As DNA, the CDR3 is TGCGCCAGCAGTCTGGCCTCAGGGGGAAGACTGTTTTTT.

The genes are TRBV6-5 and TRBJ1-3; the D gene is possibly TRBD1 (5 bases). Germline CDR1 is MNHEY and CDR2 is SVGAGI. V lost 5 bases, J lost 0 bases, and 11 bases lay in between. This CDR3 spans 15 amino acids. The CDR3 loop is CASSTDRYSGNTIYF. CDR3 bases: TGTGCCAGCAGTACAGACAGATACTCTGGAAACACCATATATTTT.